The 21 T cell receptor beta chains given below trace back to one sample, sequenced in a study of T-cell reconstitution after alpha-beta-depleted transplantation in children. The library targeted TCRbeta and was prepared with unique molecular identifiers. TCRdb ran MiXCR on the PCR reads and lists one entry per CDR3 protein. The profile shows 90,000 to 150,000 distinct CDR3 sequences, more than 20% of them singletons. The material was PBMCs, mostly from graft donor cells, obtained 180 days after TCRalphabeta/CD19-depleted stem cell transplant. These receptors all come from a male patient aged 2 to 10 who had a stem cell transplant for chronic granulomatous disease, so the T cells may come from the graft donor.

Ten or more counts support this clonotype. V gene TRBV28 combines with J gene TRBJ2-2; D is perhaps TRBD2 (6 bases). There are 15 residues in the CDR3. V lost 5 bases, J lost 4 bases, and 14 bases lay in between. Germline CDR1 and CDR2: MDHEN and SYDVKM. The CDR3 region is CASSIRLVGTGELFF. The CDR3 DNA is TGTGCCAGCAGTATCCGACTAGTAGGCACCGGGGAGCTGTTTTTT.

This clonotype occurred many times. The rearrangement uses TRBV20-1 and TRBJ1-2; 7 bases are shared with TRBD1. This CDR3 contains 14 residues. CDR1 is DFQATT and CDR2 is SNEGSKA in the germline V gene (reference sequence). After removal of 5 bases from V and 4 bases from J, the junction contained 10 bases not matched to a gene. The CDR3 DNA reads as TGCAGTGCTTTCCGGACAGGTTCCACCTATGGCTACACCTTC. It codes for CSAFRTGSTYGYTF.

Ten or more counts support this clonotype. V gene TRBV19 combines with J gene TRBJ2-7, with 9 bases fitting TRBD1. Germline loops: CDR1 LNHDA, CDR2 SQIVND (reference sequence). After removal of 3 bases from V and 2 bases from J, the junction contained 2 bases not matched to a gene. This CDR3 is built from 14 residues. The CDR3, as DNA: TGTGCCAGTAGTATGAGGACAGGGGCCTACGAGCAGTACTTC. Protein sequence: CASSMRTGAYEQYF.

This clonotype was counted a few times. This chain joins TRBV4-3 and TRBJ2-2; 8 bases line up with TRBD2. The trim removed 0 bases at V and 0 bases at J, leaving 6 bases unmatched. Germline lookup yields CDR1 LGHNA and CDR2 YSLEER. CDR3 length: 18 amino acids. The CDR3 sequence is CASSQDTPLAANTGELFF. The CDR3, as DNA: TGCGCCAGCAGCCAAGATACCCCACTAGCGGCGAACACCGGGGAGCTGTTTTTT.

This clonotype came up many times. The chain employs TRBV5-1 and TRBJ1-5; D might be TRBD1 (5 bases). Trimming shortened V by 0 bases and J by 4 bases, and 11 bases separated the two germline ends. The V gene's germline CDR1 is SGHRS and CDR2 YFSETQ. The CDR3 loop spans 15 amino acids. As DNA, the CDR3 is TGCGCCAGCAGCTTGGCCAGGGAAAAGAATCAGCCCCAGCATTTT. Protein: CASSLAREKNQPQHF. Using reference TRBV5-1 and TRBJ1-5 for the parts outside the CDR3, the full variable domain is KAGVTQTPRYLIKTRGQQVTLSCSPISGHRSVSWYQQTPGQGLQFLFEYFSETQRNKGNFPGRFSGRQFSNSRSEMNVSTLELGDSALYLCASSLAREKNQPQHFGDGTRLSIL.

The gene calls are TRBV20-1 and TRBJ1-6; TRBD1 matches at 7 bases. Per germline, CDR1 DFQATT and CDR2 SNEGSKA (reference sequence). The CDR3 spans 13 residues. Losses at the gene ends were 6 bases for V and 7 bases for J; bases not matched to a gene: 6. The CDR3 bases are TGCAGTGCCCGACAGGGTGAGAATTCACCCCTCCACTTT. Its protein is CSARQGENSPLHF.

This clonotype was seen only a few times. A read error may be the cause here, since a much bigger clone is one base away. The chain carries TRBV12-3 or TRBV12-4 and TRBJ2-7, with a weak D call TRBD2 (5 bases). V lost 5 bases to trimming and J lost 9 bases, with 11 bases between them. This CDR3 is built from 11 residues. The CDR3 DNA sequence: TGTGCCAGCAGTCTGTCGGCGGGGCAGTACTTC. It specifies CASSLSAGQYF.

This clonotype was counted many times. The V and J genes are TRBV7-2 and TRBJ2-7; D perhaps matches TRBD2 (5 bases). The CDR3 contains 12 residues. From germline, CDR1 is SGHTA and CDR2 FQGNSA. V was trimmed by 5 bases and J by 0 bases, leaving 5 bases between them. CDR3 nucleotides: TGTGCCAGCAGCGGGAGCTCCTACGAGCAGTACTTC. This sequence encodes CASSGSSYEQYF. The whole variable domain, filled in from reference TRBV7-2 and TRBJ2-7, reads GAGVSQSPSNKVTEKGKDVELRCDPISGHTALYWYRQSLGQGLEFLIYFQGNSAPDKSGLPSDRFSAERTGGSVSTLTIQRTQQEDSAVYLCASSGSSYEQYFGPGTRLTVT.

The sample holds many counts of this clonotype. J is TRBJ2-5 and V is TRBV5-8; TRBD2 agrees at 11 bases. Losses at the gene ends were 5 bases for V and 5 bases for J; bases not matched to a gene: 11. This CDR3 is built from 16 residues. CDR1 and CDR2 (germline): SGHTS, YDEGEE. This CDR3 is CASSYGLAGGWETQYF. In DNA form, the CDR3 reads TGTGCCAGCAGTTATGGACTAGCGGGTGGCTGGGAGACCCAGTACTTC.

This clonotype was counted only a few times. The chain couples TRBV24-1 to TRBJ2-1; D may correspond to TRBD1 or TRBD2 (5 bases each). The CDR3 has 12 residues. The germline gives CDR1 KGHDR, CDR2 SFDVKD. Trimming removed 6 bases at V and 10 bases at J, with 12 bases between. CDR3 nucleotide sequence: TGTGCCACCAGTCAAGGGGAGTGGGAGCAGTTCTTC. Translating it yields CATSQGEWEQFF.

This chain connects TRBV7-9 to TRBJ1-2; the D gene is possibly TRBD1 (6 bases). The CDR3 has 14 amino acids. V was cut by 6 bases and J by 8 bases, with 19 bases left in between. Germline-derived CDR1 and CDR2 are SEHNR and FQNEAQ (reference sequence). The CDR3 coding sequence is TGTGCCAGCAGACGCTTTATGGGGGCTGAAGGCTACACCTTC. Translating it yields CASRRFMGAEGYTF.

The DNA of the CDR3 is TGTGCCAGCAGTCCATACTTATTAGGGGGCAGACTTCTCTACGAGCAGTACTTC. Its translation is CASSPYLLGGRLLYEQYF. This rearrangement joins TRBV12-3 or TRBV12-4 to TRBJ2-7; 7 positions match TRBD1. With 5 bases clipped from V and 3 bases from J, the junction kept 19 bases outside the gene matches. There are 18 residues in the CDR3.

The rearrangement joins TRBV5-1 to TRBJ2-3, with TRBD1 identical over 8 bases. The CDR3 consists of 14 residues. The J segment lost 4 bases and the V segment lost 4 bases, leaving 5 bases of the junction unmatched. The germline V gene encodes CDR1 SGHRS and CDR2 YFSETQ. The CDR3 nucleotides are TGCGCCAGCAGCCGATCGGACAGGGCAGATACGCAGTATTTT. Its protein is CASSRSDRADTQYF.

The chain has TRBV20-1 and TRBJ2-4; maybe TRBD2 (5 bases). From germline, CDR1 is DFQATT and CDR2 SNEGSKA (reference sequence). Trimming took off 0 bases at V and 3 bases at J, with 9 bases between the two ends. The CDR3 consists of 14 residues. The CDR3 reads CSARDRGNKNIQYF. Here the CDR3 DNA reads TGCAGTGCTAGAGACAGAGGGAACAAAAACATTCAGTACTTC.

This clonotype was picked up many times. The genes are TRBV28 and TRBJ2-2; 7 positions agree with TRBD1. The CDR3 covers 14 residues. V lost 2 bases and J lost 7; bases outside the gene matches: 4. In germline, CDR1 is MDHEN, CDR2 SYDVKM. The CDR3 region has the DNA TGTGCCAGCAGTTTAACAGGGGCAGGCGGGGAGCTGTTTTTT. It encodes CASSLTGAGGELFF.

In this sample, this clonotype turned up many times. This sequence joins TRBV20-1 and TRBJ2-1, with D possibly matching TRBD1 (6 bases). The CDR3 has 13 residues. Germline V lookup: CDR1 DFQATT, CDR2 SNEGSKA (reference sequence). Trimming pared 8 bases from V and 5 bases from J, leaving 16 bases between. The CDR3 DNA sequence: TGCAGTACTATTCAGACAGGAGACAATGAGCAGTTCTTC. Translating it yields CSTIQTGDNEQFF.

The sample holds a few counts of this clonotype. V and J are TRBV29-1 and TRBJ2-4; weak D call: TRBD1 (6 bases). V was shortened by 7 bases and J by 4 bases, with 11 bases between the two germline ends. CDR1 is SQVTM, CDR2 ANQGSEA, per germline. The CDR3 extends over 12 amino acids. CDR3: CSARDIKNIQYF. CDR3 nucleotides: TGCAGCGCCCGGGACATTAAAAACATTCAGTACTTC.

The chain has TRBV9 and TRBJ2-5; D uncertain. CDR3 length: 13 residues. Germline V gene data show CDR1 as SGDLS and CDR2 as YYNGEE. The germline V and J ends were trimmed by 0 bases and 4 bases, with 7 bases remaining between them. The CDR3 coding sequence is TGTGCCAGCAGCGTAGACCTGGGAGAGACCCAGTACTTC. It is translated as CASSVDLGETQYF.

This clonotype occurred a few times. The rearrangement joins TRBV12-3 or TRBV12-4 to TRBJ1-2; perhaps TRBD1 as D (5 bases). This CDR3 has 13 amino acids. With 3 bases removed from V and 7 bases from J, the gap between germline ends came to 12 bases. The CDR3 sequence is CASSFRGLGGYTF. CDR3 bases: TGTGCCAGCAGTTTTAGGGGTTTAGGTGGCTACACCTTC.

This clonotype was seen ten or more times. CDR3 DNA sequence: TGTGCCAGCAGCTACGGACGGGTGAACACTGAAGCTTTCTTT. Translated: CASSYGRVNTEAFF. The chain recombines TRBV9 with TRBJ1-1; D is unclear. Trimming cost V 4 bases and J 0 bases, with 10 bases left between them. From germline, CDR1 is SGDLS and CDR2 YYNGEE. The CDR3 is made up of 14 amino acids.

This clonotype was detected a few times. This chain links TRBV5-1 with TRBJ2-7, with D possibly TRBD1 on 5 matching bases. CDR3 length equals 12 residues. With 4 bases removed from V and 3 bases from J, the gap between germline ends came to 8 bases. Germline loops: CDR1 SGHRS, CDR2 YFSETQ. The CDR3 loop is CASSTDSYEQYF. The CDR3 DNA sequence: TGCGCCAGCAGCACCGACAGCTACGAGCAGTACTTC.